This TCR beta chain was sequenced for a study of identical twins. Study-level points and caveats: Twin-shared out-of-frame alpha sequences were enriched for low generation probability.

This clonotype showed up just a few times. The antigen remains undetermined. J was trimmed by 2 bases and V by 6 bases; bases with no gene match: 8. There are 16 residues in the CDR3. TCRdb re-called the 5' RACE reads through MiXCR, storing one row per CDR3 protein. This table holds roughly 480,000 distinct CDR3 sequences, about 24% found once. These data were also reused for a study on T cells expressing NK-cell markers. That investigation notes: With respect to HCMV, seven of the eight sequenced donors were seropositive, and one was seronegative. Dominance of the CD3+CD56-NKG2C+ fraction by these clonotypes also held in four donors.

The sequenced sample consisted of CD4+ T cells sorted from blood. The source of this sequence is a woman younger than 35 in good health. The chain couples TRBV12-3 or TRBV12-4 to TRBJ2-5, with 11 bases that match TRBD2. CDR3 nucleotide sequence: TGTGCCAGCAGCCTAATGGGACTAGCGGAGCAAGAGACCCAGTACTTC. Amino acid sequence: CASSLMGLAEQETQYF.